The present T cell receptor (beta chain) was sequenced within a study of cytotoxic CD8 clonotypes in ibrutinib-treated CLL. The overall study: Per sample, productive templates averaged approximately 250,000 and productive rearrangements averaged 94,082.

Worth noting for this clone: As yet, its antigen is unknown.

Depth targeted 1 in 200,000 to 1 in 1 million T cells, averaging roughly 9.3x coverage per clonotype. Some clones are missing from TCRdb's copy, which holds only in-frame ones; the method was immunoSEQ multiplex PCR. This sample has some 80,000 clones, with around 79% found just once. Study findings and constraints: Rare overall, public clonotypes shrank or held steady under therapy. Upon ibrutinib response clonality rose, and upon progression it fell back toward baseline.

V was clipped by 4 bases and J by 8 bases; unmatched bases: 4. The CDR3 sequence is 12 residues long. Germline CDR1 is ENHRY and CDR2 is SYGVKD. The V gene is TRBV10-3, the J gene TRBJ1-1, with TRBD1 matching 7 bases. The material was PBMCs, obtained after 12 months of ibrutinib treatment. The source is a human donor with chronic lymphocytic leukemia. DNA for the CDR3: TGTGCCATCAGTGGGGCGGGACAGGAAGCTTTCTTT. It codes for CAISGAGQEAFF.